Reported below is one T cell receptor (beta chain). The source of the sample is a study of blood T cell repertoires in COVID-19. Germline assignment: CDR1 MNHEY and CDR2 SMNVEV (reference sequence). CDR3 length equals 13 residues. The ends were cut back, 6 bases at V and 6 bases at J, with 14 bases in the middle. All enrollees were about 18 to 89 years old and from about 24 US areas. Method: immunoSEQ multiplex PCR; TCRdb's copy keeps in-frame clones and lacks some. The sample has 250,000 to 350,000 clones, over 85% seen once. The receptor comes from a man in his fifties or sixties who had recovered from COVID-19. What was sequenced was PBMCs or T cells enriched from blood (not recorded which). This chain uses TRBV27 with TRBJ1-2; D possibly corresponds to TRBD1 (6 bases). DNA of the CDR3: TGTGCCAGCAGCCCTTCCCGGACAGATGGCTACACCTTC. Translating it yields CASSPSRTDGYTF.